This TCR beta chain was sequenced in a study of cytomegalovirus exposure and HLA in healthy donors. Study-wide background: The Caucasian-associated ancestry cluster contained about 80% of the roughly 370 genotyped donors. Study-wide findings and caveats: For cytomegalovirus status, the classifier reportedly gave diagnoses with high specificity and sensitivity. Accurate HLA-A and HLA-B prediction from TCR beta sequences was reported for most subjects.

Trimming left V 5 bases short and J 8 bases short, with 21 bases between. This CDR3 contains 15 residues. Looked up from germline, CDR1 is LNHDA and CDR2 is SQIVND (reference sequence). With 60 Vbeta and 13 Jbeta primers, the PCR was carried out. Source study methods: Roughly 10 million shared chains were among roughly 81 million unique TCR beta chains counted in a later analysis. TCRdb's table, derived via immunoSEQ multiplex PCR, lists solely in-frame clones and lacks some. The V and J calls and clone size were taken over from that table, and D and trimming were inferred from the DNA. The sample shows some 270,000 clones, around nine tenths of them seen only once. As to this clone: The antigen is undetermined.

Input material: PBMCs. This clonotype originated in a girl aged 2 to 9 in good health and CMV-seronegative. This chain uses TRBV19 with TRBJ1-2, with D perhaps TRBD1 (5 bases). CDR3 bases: TGTGCCAGTAGTTCCCCGGGACTTACCGGGGGGGGCTACACCTTC. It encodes CASSSPGLTGGGYTF.